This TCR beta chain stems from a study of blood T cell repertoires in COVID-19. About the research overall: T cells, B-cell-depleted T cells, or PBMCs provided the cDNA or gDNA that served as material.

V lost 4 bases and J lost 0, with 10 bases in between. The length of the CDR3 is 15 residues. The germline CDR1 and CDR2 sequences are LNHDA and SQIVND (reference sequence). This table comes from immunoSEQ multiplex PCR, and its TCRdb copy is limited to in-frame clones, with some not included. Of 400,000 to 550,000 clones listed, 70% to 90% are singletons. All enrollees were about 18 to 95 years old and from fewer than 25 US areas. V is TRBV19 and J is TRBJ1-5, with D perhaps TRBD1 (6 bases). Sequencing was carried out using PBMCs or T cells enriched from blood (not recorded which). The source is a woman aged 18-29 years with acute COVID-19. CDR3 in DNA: TGTGCCAGTAGTAAGGGACAATATAGCAATCAGCCCCAGCATTTT. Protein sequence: CASSKGQYSNQPQHF.